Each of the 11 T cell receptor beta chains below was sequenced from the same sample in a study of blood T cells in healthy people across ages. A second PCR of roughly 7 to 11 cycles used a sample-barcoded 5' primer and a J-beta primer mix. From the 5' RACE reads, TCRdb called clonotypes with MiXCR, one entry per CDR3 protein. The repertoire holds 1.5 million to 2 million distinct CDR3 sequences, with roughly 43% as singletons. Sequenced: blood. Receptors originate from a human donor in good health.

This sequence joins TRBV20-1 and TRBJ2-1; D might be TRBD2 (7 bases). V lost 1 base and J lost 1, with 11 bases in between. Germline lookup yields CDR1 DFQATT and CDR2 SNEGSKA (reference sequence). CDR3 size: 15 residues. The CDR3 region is CSARGGGQSYNEQFF. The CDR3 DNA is TGCAGTGCTAGAGGGGGGGGCCAATCCTACAATGAGCAGTTCTTC.

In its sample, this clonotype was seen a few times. The CDR3 DNA is TGTGCCACCAGACACTCTACCTCTGGGGCCAACGTCCTGACTTTC. Its protein is CATRHSTSGANVLTF. The chain links TRBV10-3 to TRBJ2-6; no reliable D call. Trimming removed 10 bases from V and 0 bases from J, with 13 bases in between. The CDR3 is 15 amino acids. Germline V gene lookup returns CDR1 ENHRY and CDR2 SYGVKD.

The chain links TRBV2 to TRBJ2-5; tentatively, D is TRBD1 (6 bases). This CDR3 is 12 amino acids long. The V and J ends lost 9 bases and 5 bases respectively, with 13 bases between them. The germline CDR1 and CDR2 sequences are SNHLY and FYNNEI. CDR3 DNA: TGTGCCAGGGGTCTTAGGGGGGAGACCCAGTACTTC. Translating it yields CARGLRGETQYF.

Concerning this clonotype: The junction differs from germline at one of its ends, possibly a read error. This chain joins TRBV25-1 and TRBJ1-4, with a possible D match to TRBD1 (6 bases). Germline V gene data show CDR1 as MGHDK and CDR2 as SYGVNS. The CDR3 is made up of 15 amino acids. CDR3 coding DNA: TGTGCCAGCAGCCCGTCAGGGGCGGCGGGTGAAAAACGGTTTTTT. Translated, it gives CASSPSGAAGEKRFF.

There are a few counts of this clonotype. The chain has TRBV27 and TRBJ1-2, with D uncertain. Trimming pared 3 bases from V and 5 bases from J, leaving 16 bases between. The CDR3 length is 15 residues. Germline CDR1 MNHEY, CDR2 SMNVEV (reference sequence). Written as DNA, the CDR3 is TGTGCCAGCAGTTTGGCCCCACCCGGGTCTTATGGCTACACCTTC. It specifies CASSLAPPGSYGYTF.

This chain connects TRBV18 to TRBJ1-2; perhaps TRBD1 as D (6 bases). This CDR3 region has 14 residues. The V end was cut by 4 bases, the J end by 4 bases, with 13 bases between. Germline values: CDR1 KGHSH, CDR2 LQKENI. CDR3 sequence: CASSLQGSSYGYTF. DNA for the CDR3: TGTGCCAGCTCACTTCAGGGGTCTAGCTATGGCTACACCTTC.

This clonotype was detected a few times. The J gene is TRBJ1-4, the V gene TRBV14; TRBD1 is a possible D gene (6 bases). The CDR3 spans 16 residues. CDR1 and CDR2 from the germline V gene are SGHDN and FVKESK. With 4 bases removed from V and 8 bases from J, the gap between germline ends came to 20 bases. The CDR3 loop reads CASSPTAQGSFEKLFF. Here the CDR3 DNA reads TGTGCCAGCAGCCCTACCGCACAGGGTTCTTTCGAAAAACTGTTTTTT.

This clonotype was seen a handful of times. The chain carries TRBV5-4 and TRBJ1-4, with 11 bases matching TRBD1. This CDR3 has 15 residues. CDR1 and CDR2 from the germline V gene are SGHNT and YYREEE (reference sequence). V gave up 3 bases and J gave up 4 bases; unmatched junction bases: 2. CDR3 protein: CASSSGQGGNEKLFF. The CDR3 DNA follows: TGTGCCAGCAGCTCGGGACAGGGGGGTAATGAAAAACTGTTTTTT.

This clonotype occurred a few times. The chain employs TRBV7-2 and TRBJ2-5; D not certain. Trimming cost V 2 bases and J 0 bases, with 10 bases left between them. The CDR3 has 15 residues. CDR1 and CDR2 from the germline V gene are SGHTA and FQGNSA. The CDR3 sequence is CASSLTQIYQETQYF. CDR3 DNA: TGTGCCAGCAGCTTAACACAGATTTACCAAGAGACCCAGTACTTC. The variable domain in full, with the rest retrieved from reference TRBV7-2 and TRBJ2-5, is GAGVSQSPSNKVTEKGKDVELRCDPISGHTALYWYRQSLGQGLEFLIYFQGNSAPDKSGLPSDRFSAERTGGSVSTLTIQRTQQEDSAVYLCASSLTQIYQETQYFGPGTRLLVL.

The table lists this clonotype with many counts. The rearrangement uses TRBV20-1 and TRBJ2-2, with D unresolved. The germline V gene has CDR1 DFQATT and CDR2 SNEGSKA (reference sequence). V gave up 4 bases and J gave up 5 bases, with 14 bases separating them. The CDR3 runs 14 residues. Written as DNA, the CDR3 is TGCAGTGCTATGGCAGGTTTTGTTACCGGGGAGCTGTTTTTT. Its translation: CSAMAGFVTGELFF.

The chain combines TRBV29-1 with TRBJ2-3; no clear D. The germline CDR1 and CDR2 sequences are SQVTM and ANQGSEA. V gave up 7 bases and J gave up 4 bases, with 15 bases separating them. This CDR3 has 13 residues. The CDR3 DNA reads TGCAGCGCTGATAAGGGTCCGGCAGATACGCAGTATTTT. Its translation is CSADKGPADTQYF.